This T cell receptor beta chain is from a study of cytomegalovirus exposure and HLA in healthy donors. Overall study context: The approximately 110 validation repertoires used a platform that matched the one used for the approximately 690 first-cohort repertoires, as a later analysis reported. General study findings and limits: Most observed TCR sequences were rare, whereas some public TCRs were detected in many donors.

Repertoires were generated with immunoSEQ multiplex PCR, while TCRdb's copy carries only in-frame clones and drops some. Of roughly 120,000 clones detected, roughly 88% appear once; the ten largest clones hold 1.5% to 2%. As to this clone: Its antigen is unidentified.

V lost 2 bases and J 11 bases, leaving 18 bases between the germline ends. In germline, CDR1 is SGHNT, CDR2 YENEEA. The CDR3 length is 14 residues. The sample taken for sequencing was PBMCs. The TCR sequence derives from a man between 18 and 35 years old in good health and CMV-seronegative. The chain is built from TRBV11-3 and TRBJ1-1; the D is unclear. The CDR3 DNA reads TGTGCCAGCAGCTTACGCAGTCTCGCCGGGAGGGCTTTCTTT. It specifies CASSLRSLAGRAFF.